The following is a T cell receptor beta chain sequence with its context. The source of the sample is a study of blood T cell repertoires in COVID-19. Whole-study context: Spain, Italy and the United States supplied samples that represented acute and convalescent COVID-19.

V shed 4 bases, J shed 0 bases, and the junction held 9 bases outside the gene matches. The CDR3 has 16 residues. Germline lookup yields CDR1 MNHEY and CDR2 SVGAGI. Assay: immunoSEQ multiplex PCR; the TCRdb copy retains only in-frame clones and omits some. The repertoire holds approximately 170,000 clones, around 90% seen once, with approximately 9.4% in the top ten. V usage is TRBV6-5 and J usage is TRBJ2-7; TRBD1 matches at 7 bases. The sequence came from a woman younger than 35 who had recovered from COVID-19. Specimen: PBMCs or T cells enriched from blood (not recorded which). The CDR3 is CASSSPGQAGSYEQYF. As DNA, the CDR3 is TGTGCCAGCAGTTCTCCCGGACAGGCTGGCTCCTACGAGCAGTACTTC.